This T cell receptor (beta chain) derives from a study of blood T cell repertoires in COVID-19. Study context: COVID-19 samples, acute and convalescent, were from the United States, Italy and Spain. T cells, B-cell-depleted T cells, or PBMCs supplied cDNA or gDNA.

V lost 0 bases and J 0 bases, leaving 10 bases between the germline ends. Germline V gene data show CDR1 as SGDLS and CDR2 as YYNGEE. This CDR3 spans 16 amino acids. In the authors' methods: Researchers report that nucleated cell counts were estimated from reference gene primer amplification. TCRdb's copy holds only in-frame clones and misses some; the assay was immunoSEQ multiplex PCR. V and J calls and clone size are given by that table; D and trimming were obtained from the DNA. Of roughly 40,000 clones in the sample, around 79% are singletons; the top ten hold approximately 33%. The TCR was taken from a woman of 80 years or more with acute or convalescent COVID-19. Sequencing was done on a sample of peripheral blood. The chain couples TRBV9 to TRBJ1-3, with D tentatively TRBD1 (5 bases). In DNA form, the CDR3 reads TGTGCCAGCAGCGTAGGATCGGGGGGCTCTGGAAACACCATATATTTT. Translating it yields CASSVGSGGSGNTIYF.